This is a list of T cell receptor beta chains from one sample in a study of response to subunit inactivated influenza vaccine. Using its own MiXCR run on the RT-PCR reads, TCRdb lists one record per CDR3 protein. The sample carries 400,000 to 650,000 distinct CDR3 sequences, roughly 7.9% recorded once. The sequences come from PBMCs from blood, collected roughly 24 months after vaccination. Receptors originate from a man between 50 and 69 years old who received an inactivated influenza vaccine. Each CDR3 is given with its conserved first and last residue. D genes are given only for firm matches. Where a row states a size, it is once, few, many or the class of an expanded clone; other rows omit it.

few	TRBJ2-3	TRBV7-2	.	CASSLTKGTFYTDTQYF	TGTGCCAGCAGCTTAACAAAGGGGACCTTCTACACAGATACGCAGTATTTT
.	TRBJ1-2	TRBV20-1	.	CSTQLMTANYGYTF	TGCAGTACTCAGCTCATGACAGCTAACTATGGCTACACCTTC
many	TRBJ2-1	TRBV12-3/TRBV12-4	.	CASRGTSSYNEQFF	TGTGCCAGCAGGGGGACGAGCTCCTACAATGAGCAGTTCTTC
.	TRBJ2-1	TRBV5-1	TRBD1	CASSLGDRPDNEQFF	TGCGCCAGCAGCTTGGGGGACAGGCCGGACAATGAGCAGTTCTTC
few	TRBJ2-1	TRBV5-6	.	CASSPDPYRPLNNEQFF	TGTGCCAGCAGCCCGGACCCCTATCGCCCCCTTAACAATGAGCAGTTCTTC
few	TRBJ2-5	TRBV12-3/TRBV12-4	.	CASSLDRRRSQYF	TGTGCCAGCAGTTTGGACCGACGGCGGTCCCAGTACTTC
.	TRBJ2-7	TRBV4-1	TRBD1	CASSQDPGQGAYEQYF	TGCGCCAGCAGCCAAGATCCGGGACAGGGGGCTTACGAGCAGTACTTC
many	TRBJ1-4	TRBV20-1	TRBD1	CSAREGQGYEKLFF	TGCAGTGCTAGAGAAGGACAGGGATATGAAAAACTGTTTTTT
few	TRBJ2-4	TRBV7-2	TRBD1	CASTQGASENIQYF	TGTGCCAGTACACAGGGGGCTTCCGAAAACATTCAGTACTTC
few	TRBJ1-2	TRBV3-1	.	CASSQKAYF	TGTGCCAGCAGCCAGAAGGCTTACTTC
.	TRBJ2-1	TRBV20-1	TRBD1	CSASGGDRGMDEQFF	TGCAGTGCTAGCGGGGGGGACAGGGGAATGGATGAGCAGTTCTTC
.	TRBJ1-2	TRBV3-1	.	CASSQSLRRVTYGYTF	TGTGCCAGCAGCCAAAGTCTGAGAAGAGTCACCTATGGCTACACCTTC
many	TRBJ2-5	TRBV7-9	.	CASRSEPKGETQYF	TGTGCCAGCAGGAGTGAGCCTAAGGGGGAGACCCAGTACTTC
.	TRBJ2-5	TRBV4-3	.	CASSQDGALGETQYF	TGCGCCAGCAGCCAAGATGGGGCATTGGGGGAGACCCAGTACTTC
few	TRBJ2-1	TRBV6-2/TRBV6-3	.	CASRRATRIEQFF	TGTGCCAGCAGACGGGCTACTAGGATTGAGCAGTTCTTC
.	TRBJ2-3	TRBV5-1	TRBD2	CASRKGSGGLRTDTQYF	TGCGCCAGCAGAAAGGGGAGCGGGGGTCTCCGCACAGATACGCAGTATTTT
.	TRBJ2-3	TRBV24-1	.	CATTEEADTQYF	TGTGCCACCACTGAAGAGGCAGATACGCAGTATTTT
few	TRBJ2-7	TRBV12-3/TRBV12-4	TRBD1	CASSNTGVAYEQYF	TGTGCCAGCAGTAACACAGGGGTGGCCTACGAGCAGTACTTC
many	TRBJ2-5	TRBV4-2	TRBD2	CASSQEGAGVGTQYF	TGTGCCAGCAGCCAAGAAGGTGCGGGAGTTGGGACCCAGTACTTC
few	TRBJ2-7	TRBV5-1	.	CASRPGTTYEQYF	TGCGCCAGCAGACCCGGGACGACATACGAGCAGTACTTC
.	TRBJ2-1	TRBV20-1	TRBD2	CSARDQKPGGLTSSYNEQFF	TGCAGTGCTAGAGATCAAAAACCGGGAGGCCTAACGAGCTCCTACAATGAGCAGTTCTTC
.	TRBJ2-1	TRBV7-2	TRBD2	CASSLSREDNEQFF	TGTGCCAGCAGCTTATCGCGGGAGGACAATGAGCAGTTCTTC